The TCR beta chain under discussion was sequenced for a study of blood T cell repertoires in COVID-19. Sequencing used immunoSEQ multiplex PCR; TCRdb keeps in-frame clones, though not all of them. The table records about 120,000 clones, roughly 91% of them present only once. The germline gives CDR1 SGDLS, CDR2 YYNGEE. This CDR3 comprises 15 residues. With 0 bases removed from V and 0 bases from J, the gap between germline ends came to 7 bases. The chain links TRBV9 to TRBJ1-3; D is uncertain. Sequencing was done on a sample of peripheral blood. The TCR comes from a human donor with acute or convalescent COVID-19. The donor label of this sample is uncertain. This chain's CDR3 is CASSVAVSSGNTIYF. In DNA form, the CDR3 reads TGTGCCAGCAGCGTAGCTGTTTCCTCTGGAAACACCATATATTTT.